This TCR beta chain was captured in a study of CD8 T cells in ankylosing spondylitis. Study conclusions and caveats: Earlier authors reported some of these motif variants in reactive arthritis synovial fluid and blood. Disease-linked clones proved CD8+ and comparatively uncommon in peripheral blood. A TCR beta motif made of several highly homologous variants seemed typical of ankylosing spondylitis blood.

This clonotype was picked up many times. Its specificity is unknown. The V end was cut by 4 bases, the J end by 7 bases, with 11 bases between. CDR3 length equals 12 residues. TCRdb ran MiXCR on the 5' RACE reads and lists one entry per CDR3 protein. The sample lists approximately 250,000 distinct CDR3 sequences, 20% to 30% occurring once. J is TRBJ2-7 and V is TRBV12-3 or TRBV12-4; D perhaps matches TRBD2 (5 bases). Sequencing was carried out using blood, either unsorted or a sorted T cell fraction (not recorded which). This clonotype was sampled from a male donor with ankylosing spondylitis or in good health (not recorded which). CDR3 sequence reads: CASSSLTGEQYF. The DNA for the CDR3 is TGTGCCAGCAGTTCCCTGACGGGAGAGCAGTACTTC.